These T cell receptor beta chains were read from a single sample in a study of T cells in Graves' hyperthyroidism and ophthalmopathy. From the multiplex PCR reads, TCRdb called clonotypes with MiXCR, one entry per CDR3 protein. The sample has fewer than 450,000 distinct CDR3 sequences; around 15% are singletons. The source material was blood. The receptors stem from a woman aged 55-75 years with Graves' ophthalmopathy. The CDR3 runs from the conserved cysteine through the conserved F or W. D genes are given only for firm matches. A clone size is listed for some rows: how often the clone was seen (once, few, many), or a class if it is expanded.

d_call,clone_size,cdr3_length,v_call,j_call,cdr3_nt,cdr3_aa
.,many,13,TRBV30,TRBJ2-3,TGTGCCTGGGCCTTGGGGGCGGGAGATACGCAGTATTTT,CAWALGAGDTQYF
.,many,12,TRBV7-2,TRBJ2-7,TGTGCCAGCAGCTTAGACGACTACGAGCAGTACTTC,CASSLDDYEQYF
.,many,13,TRBV5-1,TRBJ2-7,TGTGCCAGCAGTTTAGGGAGTGGGTACGAGCAGTACTTC,CASSLGSGYEQYF
.,few,12,TRBV20-1,TRBJ1-5,TGCAGTGCTAGATGGGTTACTGAGCCCCAGCATTTT,CSARWVTEPQHF
TRBD2,few,15,TRBV5-6,TRBJ2-1,TGTGCCAGCATAGGAAGACTAGCGTCCTACAATGAGCAGTTCTTC,CASIGRLASYNEQFF
.,many,13,TRBV6-1,TRBJ1-1,TGTGCCAGCAACCCGACGTACGACTCTGAAGCTTTCTTT,CASNPTYDSEAFF
.,many,15,TRBV6-5,TRBJ2-7,TGTGCCAGCAGTTACTCCTCGGAGAGGACCTACGAGCAGTACTTC,CASSYSSERTYEQYF
.,.,13,TRBV27,TRBJ2-1,TGTGCCAGCAGCTTAGGGGCCCACAATGAGCAGTTCTTC,CASSLGAHNEQFF
.,.,13,TRBV3-1,TRBJ2-7,TGTGCCAGCAGCCAAGGTACTGAGGCCCAGCAGTACTTC,CASSQGTEAQQYF
.,many,12,TRBV18,TRBJ1-5,TGTGCCAGCTCGACAATGAATCAGCCCCAGCATTTT,CASSTMNQPQHF
TRBD2,many,16,TRBV5-1,TRBJ2-3,TGCGCCAGCAGCTTGGTACTAGCGGGAGGGGAAGATACGCAGTATTTT,CASSLVLAGGEDTQYF
.,few,15,TRBV6-1,TRBJ2-6,TGTGCCAGCAGTCGCGACAACTCTGGGGCCAACGTCCTGACTTTC,CASSRDNSGANVLTF
.,few,18,TRBV28,TRBJ2-7,TGTGCCAGCAGTTTAAGGTTTGCCGCCCTTAGCGACTCCTACGAGCAGTACTTC,CASSLRFAALSDSYEQYF
TRBD1,few,18,TRBV6-1,TRBJ1-5,TGTGCCAGCAGTATTGGGGACAGAAAGAATGCCCCCAATCAGCCCCAGCATTTT,CASSIGDRKNAPNQPQHF
TRBD2,many,14,TRBV28,TRBJ2-5,TGTGCCAGCAGTCAAGCGGGAGTCCAAGAGACCCAGTACTTC,CASSQAGVQETQYF
TRBD2,.,16,TRBV11-2,TRBJ2-1,TGTGCCAGCAGCATGGGACTAGCGGGAGGGGCCAATGAGCAGTTCTTC,CASSMGLAGGANEQFF
TRBD2,many,16,TRBV28,TRBJ2-1,TGTGCCAGCAGTTTCAGGGCTCGGACTAGCGGGAATGAGCAGTTCTTC,CASSFRARTSGNEQFF
.,many,13,TRBV28,TRBJ2-7,TGTGCCAGCAGTTTCGATAGTTTAAACGAGCAGTACTTC,CASSFDSLNEQYF
.,many,13,TRBV2,TRBJ2-3,TGTGCCAGCAACCAAGGTCAGACAGATACGCAGTATTTT,CASNQGQTDTQYF
TRBD1,few,14,TRBV6-1,TRBJ2-7,TGTGCCAGCAAGAAACGGGGACAGGGCTACGAGCAGTACTTC,CASKKRGQGYEQYF
.,few,15,TRBV7-9,TRBJ2-2,TGTGCCAGCAGCCCCCCCAATGGGGCCACCGGGGAGCTGTTTTTT,CASSPPNGATGELFF
.,.,13,TRBV12-3/TRBV12-4,TRBJ2-1,TGTGCCAGCAGTTTTGGGGCGGGACTTGAGCAGTTCTTC,CASSFGAGLEQFF
.,many,15,TRBV6-2/TRBV6-3,TRBJ2-5,TGTGCCAGCAGCCATTTGGTCGGGTACCAAGAGACCCAGTACTTC,CASSHLVGYQETQYF
.,many,15,TRBV28,TRBJ2-7,TGTGCCAGCAGGAGTAGGGGTTCGGGGTCCTACGAGCAGTACTTC,CASRSRGSGSYEQYF
TRBD1,many,15,TRBV12-3/TRBV12-4,TRBJ1-4,TGTGCCAGCAGTTTAATTGGACAGGGGGAAGAAAAACTGTTTTTT,CASSLIGQGEEKLFF
TRBD2,many,16,TRBV7-6,TRBJ2-7,TGTGCCAGCAGCTTAGCCGGGACTAGCGGGAGCTACGAGCAGTACTTC,CASSLAGTSGSYEQYF
TRBD1,many,15,TRBV3-1,TRBJ2-7,TGTGCCAGCAGCCAAGTTTGGCAGGGGGCGGGCGAGCAGTACTTC,CASSQVWQGAGEQYF
.,.,15,TRBV4-1,TRBJ2-1,TGCGCCAGCAGCCATCCCGGGATCCGGGAAAATGAGCAGTTCTTC,CASSHPGIRENEQFF
.,.,15,TRBV5-1,TRBJ2-1,TGCGCCAGCAGCTTGGTGGGACTGGAATACAATGAGCAGTTCTTC,CASSLVGLEYNEQFF
TRBD1,.,14,TRBV20-1,TRBJ2-7,TGCAGTGCTGTCCCCGGGACAGGGGTAAACGAGCAGTACTTC,CSAVPGTGVNEQYF
.,many,13,TRBV10-3,TRBJ2-7,TGTGCCATCAGTGGGGGCATAAACTACGAGCAGTACTTC,CAISGGINYEQYF
.,.,13,TRBV28,TRBJ2-2,TGTGCCAGCCCTTCCGGGACGACCGGGGAGCTGTTTTTT,CASPSGTTGELFF
TRBD1,many,16,TRBV28,TRBJ2-1,TGTGCCAGCGCCCCCCTAGGACAGGGGTTCTACAATGAGCAGTTCTTC,CASAPLGQGFYNEQFF
.,many,15,TRBV12-3/TRBV12-4,TRBJ1-2,TGTGCCAGCAGTTCCCGCAGGGGAGCTAACTATGGCTACACCTTC,CASSSRRGANYGYTF
TRBD2,.,15,TRBV12-5,TRBJ2-3,TGTGCTAGTGGTCAGCGGGAGGGCGGGGCAGATACGCAGTATTTT,CASGQREGGADTQYF
.,many,15,TRBV2,TRBJ2-4,TGTGCCAGCAGTGGGACTAGACAGGGTAGTGGCATTCAGTACTTC,CASSGTRQGSGIQYF
.,.,15,TRBV29-1,TRBJ2-3,TGCAGCGTTGAACCCCCAGGGCCTAGCACAGATACGCAGTATTTT,CSVEPPGPSTDTQYF